This entry lists 25 T cell receptor beta chains sequenced from one sample in a study of CD8 T cells in Susac syndrome. An amount of RNA that ranged from about 0.45 to 1 ug was reverse transcribed with random hexamers. In TCRdb, the immunoSEQ multiplex PCR reads were re-called with MiXCR into one record per CDR3 protein. The repertoire holds 250,000 to 300,000 distinct CDR3 sequences, about 89% seen once, with 0.18% in the top ten. Sequenced sample: CD8+ T cells from PBMCs. These TCRs come from a human donor with multiple sclerosis.

The V and J genes are TRBV6-1 and TRBJ2-5, with 12 bases that match TRBD2. V was clipped by 4 bases and J by 9 bases; unmatched bases: 18. Germline V gene data show CDR1 as MNHNS and CDR2 as SASEGT. The CDR3 extends over 18 amino acids. CDR3 nucleotide sequence: TGTGCCAGCAGTGGAATGGGACTAGCGGGCCGGGCCGAGTCATCCCAGTACTTC. Residues: CASSGMGLAGRAESSQYF.

The chain is built from TRBV29-1 and TRBJ2-5; D may correspond to TRBD1 or TRBD2 (5 bases each). Germline values: CDR1 SQVTM, CDR2 ANQGSEA. Trimming cost V 3 bases and J 3 bases, with 11 bases left between them. There are 13 residues in the CDR3. The CDR3 sequence: CSVDAGTKETQYF. For the CDR3, the DNA is TGCAGCGTTGATGCCGGGACGAAAGAGACCCAGTACTTC.

This clonotype was detected once. The genes are TRBV7-9 and TRBJ2-1; TRBD2 agrees at 8 bases. The CDR3 has 14 residues. Germline V lookup: CDR1 SEHNR, CDR2 FQNEAQ (reference sequence). J was trimmed by 5 bases and V by 5 bases; bases with no gene match: 5. CDR3 coding DNA: TGTGCCAGCAGCCCTAGCGGGCGAGACAATGAGCAGTTCTTC. Translated: CASSPSGRDNEQFF.

This clonotype has a handful of counts. This chain uses TRBV4-1 with TRBJ2-6; no clear D gene. The CDR3 covers 16 residues. From germline, CDR1 is MGHRA and CDR2 YSYEKL. Trimming cost V 1 base and J 0 bases, with 7 bases left between them. The CDR3 DNA is TGCGCCAGCAGCCAAGTATCGGGCTCTGGGGCCAACGTCCTGACTTTC. This codes for CASSQVSGSGANVLTF.

This chain uses TRBV20-1 with TRBJ2-7, with 8 bases that match TRBD2. Germline V lookup: CDR1 DFQATT, CDR2 SNEGSKA (reference sequence). After removal of 6 bases from V and 3 bases from J, the junction contained 13 bases not matched to a gene. CDR3 length: 15 residues. As DNA, the CDR3 is TGCAGTGCCTGGGACCTACGGGAGGGAAACTACGAGCAGTACTTC. This translates into CSAWDLREGNYEQYF.

V is TRBV7-8 and J is TRBJ2-3; D is undetermined. Between the trimmed V and J ends, which lost 2 bases and 7 bases, there was a span of 13 bases. Germline CDR1 and CDR2: SGHVS and FQNEAQ. CDR3 length equals 14 residues. The CDR3: CASSLSVWENTQYF. CDR3 coding DNA: TGTGCCAGCAGCTTAAGCGTTTGGGAAAATACGCAGTATTTT.

CDR3 sequence reads: CASSTVGTDDNEQFF. The CDR3 nucleotides are TGTGCCAGCAGCACAGTTGGGACGGACGACAATGAGCAGTTCTTC. This chain connects TRBV21-1 to TRBJ2-1; TRBD1 is the table's D call, not checked against the DNA. TRBV21-1 is classified as a pseudogene. The CDR3 totals 15 residues.

The V and J genes are TRBV19 and TRBJ2-2, with 11 bases identical to TRBD1. The germline CDR1 and CDR2 sequences are LNHDA and SQIVND (reference sequence). CDR3 length: 15 residues. The V segment lost 6 bases and the J segment 4 bases; nucleotides outside the gene matches: 4. The CDR3 nucleotides are TGTGCCAGTAGCCTAGGACAGGGGGCCACCGGGGAGCTGTTTTTT. Its protein product is CASSLGQGATGELFF.

The chain is built from TRBV27 and TRBJ1-2, with D tentatively TRBD1 (6 bases). Trimming took 6 bases from V and 10 from J, leaving 30 bases between them. This CDR3 spans 17 amino acids. The germline V gene has CDR1 MNHEY and CDR2 SMNVEV (reference sequence). CDR3 region: CASSLNAAGGRGADYTF. Here the CDR3 DNA reads TGTGCCAGCAGCCTAAATGCGGCCGGGGGCCGTGGGGCCGACTACACCTTC.

The rearrangement joins TRBV20-1 to TRBJ2-7; 7 nucleotides line up with TRBD2. This CDR3 region has 13 residues. J lost 0 bases, V lost 2 bases, and 1 base had no gene match. Germline CDR1 DFQATT, CDR2 SNEGSKA (reference sequence). The CDR3 here is CSARLAASYEQYF. The CDR3 DNA is TGCAGTGCTAGACTAGCGGCCTCCTACGAGCAGTACTTC.

The rearrangement uses TRBV6-2 or TRBV6-3 and TRBJ2-6; D is uncertain. CDR1 is MNHEY and CDR2 is SVGEGT in the germline V gene. Trimming cost V 1 base and J 0 bases, with 16 bases left between them. This CDR3 region has 19 residues. The chain's CDR3 is CASSYWSLATSSGANVLTF. The CDR3 DNA sequence: TGTGCCAGCAGTTACTGGTCGTTAGCCACGAGCTCTGGGGCCAACGTCCTGACTTTC.

This chain links TRBV3-1 with TRBJ2-1; a weak D match, TRBD2 (6 bases). Trimming shortened V by 4 bases and J by 0 bases, and 7 bases separated the two germline ends. Per the germline V gene, CDR1 is LGHDT and CDR2 is YNNKEL (reference sequence). The CDR3 length is 14 residues. The CDR3 sequence: CASSRTISYNEQFF. In nucleotides, the CDR3 is TGTGCCAGCAGCCGGACTATCTCCTACAATGAGCAGTTCTTC.

The chain couples TRBV29-1 to TRBJ2-3; 7 bases agree with TRBD2. V lost 3 bases to trimming and J lost 1 base; unmatched junction nucleotides: 4. This CDR3 region has 14 residues. Germline V gene sequence: CDR1 SQVTM, CDR2 ANQGSEA. In DNA, the CDR3 is TGCAGCGTTGAGGCGGGAGAAGGCACAGATACGCAGTATTTT. The encoded protein is CSVEAGEGTDTQYF.

CDR3 protein: CASSRDRMGSYEQYF. The CDR3 DNA reads TGTGCCAGCAGTCGAGACAGGATGGGCTCCTACGAGCAGTACTTC. J is TRBJ2-7 and V is TRBV2; the D gene is possibly TRBD1 (6 bases). V lost 5 bases, J lost 0 bases, and 14 bases lay in between. The germline V gene has CDR1 SNHLY and CDR2 FYNNEI. The CDR3 has 15 residues.

The chain is built from TRBV5-4 and TRBJ1-6, with 9 bases lining up with TRBD1. In germline, CDR1 is SGHNT, CDR2 YYREEE (reference sequence). This CDR3 contains 14 residues. The V and J ends lost 6 bases and 13 bases, in that order; junction bases with no gene match: 11. This chain's CDR3 is CASTWGTGLEPLHF. Here the CDR3 DNA reads TGTGCCAGCACCTGGGGGACAGGGTTAGAGCCCCTCCACTTT.

The chain couples TRBV4-3 to TRBJ2-2; D might be TRBD1 (5 bases). Germline assignment: CDR1 LGHNA and CDR2 YSLEER. V was cut by 1 base and J by 6 bases, with 6 bases left in between. CDR3 length equals 13 residues. DNA for the CDR3: TGCGCCAGCAGCCAAGGACAGCCCGGGGAGCTGTTTTTT. Translating it yields CASSQGQPGELFF.

The V and J genes are TRBV9 and TRBJ2-1, with 9 bases lining up with TRBD2. Looked up from germline, CDR1 is SGDLS and CDR2 is YYNGEE. V was pared by 0 bases and J by 8 bases, with 6 bases of the junction left unmatched. There are 15 residues in the CDR3. The DNA for the CDR3 is TGTGCCAGCAGCGTAGGAGGCGGGGGGGCGGATGAGCAGTTCTTC. Its protein is CASSVGGGGADEQFF.

The chain uses TRBV24-1 and TRBJ1-1; maybe TRBD1 (5 bases). The CDR3 covers 13 residues. Trimming cost V 7 bases and J 1 base, with 9 bases left between them. Germline assignment: CDR1 KGHDR and CDR2 SFDVKD. The CDR3 region is CATRDRGNTEAFF. CDR3 DNA: TGTGCCACCAGAGACAGAGGGAACACTGAAGCTTTCTTT.

This sequence joins TRBV19 and TRBJ2-1; D may be TRBD1 (5 bases). Trimming removed 6 bases at V and 8 bases at J, with 17 bases between. This CDR3 contains 14 residues. Germline CDR1 and CDR2: LNHDA and SQIVND (reference sequence). CDR3 region: CASSTRQPPDEQFF. The CDR3 DNA reads TGTGCCAGTAGCACCCGACAGCCCCCGGATGAGCAGTTCTTC.

The V gene is TRBV7-9, the J gene TRBJ2-5; D unresolved. V was shortened by 6 bases and J by 3 bases, with 11 bases between the two germline ends. The CDR3 sequence is 13 residues long. CDR1 SEHNR and CDR2 FQNEAQ come from the germline V gene (reference sequence). The CDR3 sequence is CASRSFPEETQYF. CDR3 nucleotide sequence: TGTGCCAGCAGGTCCTTCCCGGAAGAGACCCAGTACTTC.

The chain links TRBV7-9 to TRBJ2-1; tentatively, D is TRBD2 (6 bases). Germline V lookup: CDR1 SEHNR, CDR2 FQNEAQ (reference sequence). CDR3 length: 14 residues. Trimming left V 3 bases short and J 4 bases short, with 10 bases between. Written as DNA, the CDR3 is TGTGCCAGCAGCTTTGGGACTGAGTACAATGAGCAGTTCTTC. Its protein is CASSFGTEYNEQFF.

V usage is TRBV5-6 and J usage is TRBJ1-3, with TRBD1 matching over 7 bases. This CDR3 comprises 15 residues. V trimming: 0 bases; J trimming: 2 bases; junction bases outside the gene matches: 2. Germline V lookup: CDR1 SGHDT, CDR2 YYEEEE. CDR3 in amino acids: CASSLAQGAGNTIYF. CDR3 DNA: TGTGCCAGCAGCTTGGCCCAGGGGGCTGGAAACACCATATATTTT.

This clonotype was seen more than once but under ten times. The chain is built from TRBV28 and TRBJ2-7, with 9 bases identical to TRBD1. CDR1 and CDR2 from the germline V gene are MDHEN and SYDVKM. The CDR3 is 15 residues long. Unmatched junction bases numbered 3, after V lost 2 bases and J lost 1 base. In DNA, the CDR3 is TGTGCCAGCAGTTTACGGGACAGGGTATCCTACGAGCAGTACTTC. It yields the protein CASSLRDRVSYEQYF.

J is TRBJ2-7 and V is TRBV18; 8 positions match TRBD1. The CDR3 consists of 16 residues. Germline CDR1 and CDR2: KGHSH and LQKENI. With V trimmed by 2 bases and J by 5 bases, 11 bases remained unmatched. CDR3 coding DNA: TGTGCCAGCTCACCATATACCCAGGGGGCAGTTGACGAGCAGTACTTC. Its protein is CASSPYTQGAVDEQYF.

This chain joins TRBV30 and TRBJ2-1; D may match TRBD1 or TRBD2 (7 bases each). V lost 3 bases to trimming and J lost 8 bases, with 20 bases between them. The CDR3 loop spans 15 amino acids. Germline values: CDR1 GTSNPN, CDR2 SVGIG (reference sequence). CDR3 in DNA: TGTGCCTGGAGGAGAGCAGGGGGGGCGGTCGATGAGCAGTTCTTC. Protein product: CAWRRAGGAVDEQFF.